A single sample is the source of the 30 T cell receptor beta chains below, sequenced in a study of T-cell reconstitution after alpha-beta-depleted transplantation in children. As it was prepared, the TCRbeta library received unique molecular identifiers. A single record per CDR3 protein comes from TCRdb applying MiXCR to the PCR reads. The sample includes 480,000 or so distinct CDR3 sequences, about 10% seen only once; the top ten take around 2%. The source was PBMCs, collected before TCRalphabeta/CD19-depleted stem cell transplant. Receptor source: a child aged 2 to 9 with inherited bone marrow failure, due to receive a stem cell transplant.

The chain carries TRBV19 and TRBJ1-1; no reliable D call. The CDR3 totals 15 residues. Germline V gene sequence: CDR1 LNHDA, CDR2 SQIVND (reference sequence). V lost 5 bases to trimming and J lost 1 base, with 14 bases between them. The CDR3 region has the DNA TGTGCCAGTAGTGCCTCACGGGCTGGGAACACTGAAGCTTTCTTT. This sequence encodes CASSASRAGNTEAFF. Supplemented by reference TRBV19 and TRBJ1-1, the full variable domain reads DGGITQSPKYLFRKEGQNVTLSCEQNLNHDAMYWYRQDPGQGLRLIYYSQIVNDFQKGDIAEGYSVSREKKESFPLTVTSAQKNPTAFYLCASSASRAGNTEAFFGQGTRLTVV.

This clonotype was seen many times. The chain has TRBV27 and TRBJ2-1, with TRBD2 matching 7 bases. Germline V gene data show CDR1 as MNHEY and CDR2 as SMNVEV (reference sequence). Trimming removed 1 base from V and 4 bases from J; junction bases left unmatched: 4. The CDR3 has 15 amino acids. The CDR3 is CASSLWASGYNEQFF. The CDR3 nucleotides are TGTGCCAGCAGTTTATGGGCTAGCGGATACAATGAGCAGTTCTTC.

This clonotype was seen many times. CDR3 in amino acids: CASSWQADTDTQYF. CDR3 nucleotides: TGCGCCAGCAGCTGGCAGGCCGACACAGATACGCAGTATTTT. This chain uses TRBV5-1 with TRBJ2-3, with D uncertain. The germline gives CDR1 SGHRS, CDR2 YFSETQ. CDR3 length equals 14 residues. Trimming took off 3 bases at V and 2 bases at J, with 10 bases between the two ends.

Concerning this clonotype: This clone may be a read error of a much larger clone one base away. Since no conserved phenylalanine or tryptophan closes the CDR3, a read error is the likely cause. V usage is TRBV29-1 and J usage is TRBJ2-7; 7 nucleotides align to TRBD1. The CDR3 covers 13 residues. The V gene end was trimmed by 6 bases and the J gene end by 0 bases; junction bases not matched to a gene: 5. Germline loops: CDR1 SQVTM, CDR2 ANQGSEA. The CDR3 DNA follows: TGCAGCGTCGCCGGGACAGCCTCCTACGAGCAGTACTCC. Translated: CSVAGTASYEQYS.

This clonotype was seen repeatedly, ten times or more. The V call is TRBV10-3, the J call TRBJ2-3; TRBD2 aligns across 10 bases. The germline V gene has CDR1 ENHRY and CDR2 SYGVKD. V lost 4 bases to trimming and J lost 4 bases; unmatched junction nucleotides: 5. The CDR3 covers 15 residues. The chain's CDR3 is CAISGQREGPDTQYF. The CDR3 nucleotides are TGTGCCATCAGTGGACAGCGGGAGGGCCCAGATACGCAGTATTTT.

This clonotype occurred many times. V and J are TRBV5-1 and TRBJ2-3, with D perhaps matching TRBD2 (5 bases). CDR3 length equals 17 residues. Germline CDR1 is SGHRS and CDR2 is YFSETQ. V dropped 0 bases and J dropped 0 bases, with 14 bases sitting between them. As DNA, the CDR3 is TGCGCCAGCAGCTTGGCTCTGGCGGGTTTTAGCACAGATACGCAGTATTTT. This gives the protein CASSLALAGFSTDTQYF.

CDR3: CAWSKPRVPNGYTF. The CDR3 DNA sequence: TGTGCCTGGAGCAAACCCAGGGTCCCCAATGGCTACACCTTC. This sequence joins TRBV30 and TRBJ1-2; maybe TRBD1 (5 bases). CDR1 is GTSNPN and CDR2 is SVGIG in the germline V gene (reference sequence). This CDR3 spans 14 amino acids. V dropped 3 bases and J dropped 6 bases, with 17 bases sitting between them.

This clonotype was seen more than once but under ten times. V usage is TRBV7-6 and J usage is TRBJ2-2; D is ambiguous. CDR3 size: 15 residues. In germline, CDR1 is SGHVS, CDR2 FNYEAQ. V was pared by 3 bases and J by 0 bases, with 8 bases between. For the CDR3, the DNA is TGTGCCAGCAGCTTCGAGCTCACGAACACCGGGGAGCTGTTTTTT. This translates into CASSFELTNTGELFF.

The table lists this clonotype with a few counts. The gene calls are TRBV27 and TRBJ1-1; 8 positions match TRBD1. This CDR3 is 15 amino acids long. The germline gives CDR1 MNHEY, CDR2 SMNVEV (reference sequence). Trimming cost V 3 bases and J 4 bases; bases outside gene matches: 7. CDR3 residues: CASSLTYRGGTEAFF. The CDR3 coding sequence is TGTGCCAGCAGTTTGACTTACAGGGGGGGCACTGAAGCTTTCTTT.

This clonotype was observed at least ten times. The chain links TRBV19 to TRBJ2-3; the D call may be TRBD1 or TRBD2 (5 bases each). CDR3 size: 11 residues. Germline CDR1 LNHDA, CDR2 SQIVND (reference sequence). Trimming removed 10 bases at V and 8 bases at J, with 13 bases between. Written as DNA, the CDR3 is TGTGCCACTCGGGACCAGGGTACGCAGTATTTT. Amino acids: CATRDQGTQYF.

This clonotype was detected only a few times. V usage is TRBV20-1 and J usage is TRBJ2-7, with TRBD1 matching over 9 bases. V lost 8 bases to trimming and J lost 3 bases; unmatched junction nucleotides: 5. The germline V gene encodes CDR1 DFQATT and CDR2 SNEGSKA (reference sequence). The CDR3 is made up of 12 amino acids. CDR3 sequence: CSRQGESYEQYF. Here the CDR3 DNA reads TGCAGTCGACAGGGGGAGAGCTACGAGCAGTACTTC.

This clonotype was observed many times. CDR3 sequence reads: CASSSDPGGEAKNIQYF. DNA of the CDR3: TGTGCCAGCAGTTCCGACCCAGGGGGCGAAGCCAAAAACATTCAGTACTTC. The chain employs TRBV12-3 or TRBV12-4 and TRBJ2-4; 8 bases are a match to TRBD1. Trimming removed 4 bases from V and 0 bases from J; junction bases left unmatched: 8. There are 17 residues in the CDR3.

The rearrangement uses TRBV29-1 and TRBJ2-3; 15 nucleotides align to TRBD2. The V and J ends lost 7 bases and 1 base, in that order; junction bases with no gene match: 18. The CDR3 contains 20 residues. The V gene's germline CDR1 is SQVTM and CDR2 ANQGSEA. CDR3 region: CSAPFFGLAGGPGGTDTQYF. In DNA, the CDR3 is TGCAGCGCACCCTTCTTTGGACTAGCGGGAGGGCCGGGCGGCACAGATACGCAGTATTTT.

As regards this clonotype: A much more abundant neighbour one base away suggests this may be a read error. The chain recombines TRBV6-5 with TRBJ2-2; D is perhaps TRBD1 or TRBD2 (5 bases each). The CDR3 is 17 amino acids. V lost 0 bases, J lost 4 bases, and 15 bases lay in between. The V gene's germline CDR1 is MNHEY and CDR2 SVGAGI. CDR3 in amino acids: CASSYSGTVVATGELFF. For the CDR3, the DNA is TGTGCCAGCAGTTACTCAGGGACGGTGGTCGCCACCGGGGAGCTGTTTTTT.

There are many counts of this clonotype. The rearrangement joins TRBV20-1 to TRBJ2-1; D is perhaps TRBD1 or TRBD2 (7 bases each). Trimming removed 4 bases at V and 6 bases at J, with 22 bases between. Per germline, CDR1 DFQATT and CDR2 SNEGSKA (reference sequence). The CDR3 length is 16 residues. The CDR3 coding sequence is TGCAGTGCTACTGATTATCCGGGACAGCGGGGCAATGAGCAGTTCTTC. Translating gives CSATDYPGQRGNEQFF.

The V gene is TRBV5-1, the J gene TRBJ2-7; maybe TRBD1 (7 bases). V lost 4 bases and J lost 3, with 17 bases in between. The CDR3 is 15 residues long. Germline CDR1 and CDR2: SGHRS and YFSETQ. CDR3: CASSPRGSGLYEQYF. CDR3 DNA sequence: TGCGCCAGCAGCCCCAGGGGGTCGGGACTCTACGAGCAGTACTTC. The full variable domain, with the rest looked up from reference TRBV5-1 and TRBJ2-7, is KAGVTQTPRYLIKTRGQQVTLSCSPISGHRSVSWYQQTPGQGLQFLFEYFSETQRNKGNFPGRFSGRQFSNSRSEMNVSTLELGDSALYLCASSPRGSGLYEQYFGPGTRLTVT.

V usage is TRBV27 and J usage is TRBJ2-1; 10 bases are shared with TRBD2. From germline, CDR1 is MNHEY and CDR2 SMNVEV (reference sequence). After removal of 6 bases from V and 6 bases from J, the junction contained 11 bases not matched to a gene. The CDR3 loop spans 16 amino acids. This chain's CDR3 is CASSRGPGLALNEQFF. The DNA of the CDR3 is TGTGCCAGCAGCCGCGGACCGGGACTAGCGCTCAATGAGCAGTTCTTC.

In regard to this clonotype: A much larger clonotype is one base distant, so this may be a read error. The DNA is omitted, as the CDR3 cannot be located on it reliably, and the CDR3 follows TCRdb's listing. The chain couples TRBV6-5 to TRBJ1-2. From germline, CDR1 is MNHEY and CDR2 SVGAGI. Termini included, the CDR3 measures 12 amino acids. The chain's CDR3 is CASSYFGSGSTF.

This clonotype was seen ten or more times. For the CDR3, the DNA is TGTGCCAGCAGTTACTCCCATGGGGGCCAAGAGACCCAGTACTTC. Translating it yields CASSYSHGGQETQYF. The rearrangement links TRBV6-5 to TRBJ2-5; possibly TRBD1 or TRBD2 for D (5 bases each). Trimming shortened V by 0 bases and J by 1 base, and 9 bases separated the two germline ends. The germline V gene encodes CDR1 MNHEY and CDR2 SVGAGI. CDR3 size: 15 residues.

The chain is built from TRBV15 and TRBJ1-1; no reliable D call. The germline V and J ends were trimmed by 3 bases and 1 base, with 3 bases remaining between them. This CDR3 comprises 12 residues. The germline V gene has CDR1 LNHNV and CDR2 YYDKDF (reference sequence). The CDR3 is CATSSKNTEAFF. The DNA for the CDR3 is TGTGCCACCAGCAGCAAGAACACTGAAGCTTTCTTT.

CDR3 sequence: CSARERAGLSSYEQYF. The CDR3 nucleotides read TGCAGTGCTAGAGAGAGGGCGGGGCTGAGCTCCTACGAGCAGTACTTC. V and J are TRBV20-1 and TRBJ2-7; weak D call: TRBD2 (6 bases). Germline CDR1 reads DFQATT; CDR2 reads SNEGSKA (reference sequence). The V gene lost 0 bases and the J gene lost 0 bases, with 15 bases spanning the gap. The CDR3 loop spans 16 amino acids.

This clonotype was picked up a small number of times. The rearrangement joins TRBV7-9 to TRBJ1-1, with TRBD1 as a possible D gene (6 bases). V was shortened by 8 bases and J by 6 bases, with 16 bases between the two germline ends. The length of the CDR3 is 13 residues. Germline assignment: CDR1 SEHNR and CDR2 FQNEAQ (reference sequence). The CDR3 here is CASAGGAGSEAFF. The CDR3 nucleotides read TGTGCCAGCGCCGGGGGCGCCGGCTCTGAAGCTTTCTTT. The whole variable domain, remainder taken from reference TRBV7-9 and TRBJ1-1, is DTGVSQNPRHKITKRGQNVTFRCDPISEHNRLYWYRQTLGQGPEFLTYFQNEAQLEKSRLLSDRFSAERPKGSFSTLEIQRTEQGDSAMYLCASAGGAGSEAFFGQGTRLTVV.

In this sample, this clonotype turned up many times. The V gene is TRBV7-2, the J gene TRBJ1-1, with D perhaps matching TRBD1 (5 bases). Germline V lookup: CDR1 SGHTA, CDR2 FQGNSA. Trimming removed 5 bases from V and 5 bases from J, with 12 bases in between. This CDR3 is 13 amino acids long. The CDR3 coding sequence is TGTGCCAGCAGCCAGGAGGGGAGTACTGAAGCTTTCTTT. Translated: CASSQEGSTEAFF.

This clonotype was detected only a few times. The chain links TRBV20-1 to TRBJ2-3, with unresolved D. V was clipped by 2 bases and J by 2 bases, with 14 bases between them. This CDR3 comprises 15 residues. Germline V lookup: CDR1 DFQATT, CDR2 SNEGSKA (reference sequence). CDR3 loop: CSARWGEVITDTQYF. CDR3 bases: TGCAGTGCTAGATGGGGTGAGGTCATCACAGATACGCAGTATTTT.

Comments on this clonotype: At one end the junction does not follow the germline gene, possibly because of a read error. CDR3: CVSSQDQGTEAFF. As DNA, the CDR3 is TGTGTCAGCAGCCAAGACCAGGGGACTGAAGCTTTCTTT. The chain uses TRBV7-9 and TRBJ1-1; a weak D match, TRBD1 (6 bases). CDR1 SEHNR and CDR2 FQNEAQ come from the germline V gene (reference sequence). The CDR3 length is 13 residues. Filled out from reference TRBV7-9 and TRBJ1-1, the complete variable domain reads DTGVSQNPRHKITKRGQNVTFRCDPISEHNRLYWYRQTLGQGPEFLTYFQNEAQLEKSRLLSDRFSAERPKGSFSTLEIQRTEQGDSAMYLCVSSQDQGTEAFFGQGTRLTVV.

This clonotype was observed many times. V gene TRBV15 combines with J gene TRBJ2-3; D tentatively reads TRBD1 or TRBD2 (5 bases each). V was clipped by 1 base and J by 0 bases, with 5 bases between them. CDR3 size: 14 residues. From germline, CDR1 is LNHNV and CDR2 YYDKDF (reference sequence). The CDR3 here is CATSRGDSTDTQYF. The CDR3 region has the DNA TGTGCCACCAGCAGAGGGGACAGCACAGATACGCAGTATTTT.

This clonotype showed up just a few times. The chain joins TRBV20-1 to TRBJ2-1, with 11 bases aligning to TRBD2. Per the germline V gene, CDR1 is DFQATT and CDR2 is SNEGSKA (reference sequence). This CDR3 contains 18 residues. V shed 6 bases, J shed 2 bases, and the junction held 15 bases outside the gene matches. The CDR3 is CSARGLAGGRLTYNEQFF. For the CDR3, the DNA is TGCAGTGCGCGGGGGCTAGCGGGAGGCCGCTTGACCTACAATGAGCAGTTCTTC.

This clonotype was recorded many times. The chain has TRBV9 and TRBJ2-5, with D tentatively TRBD1 or TRBD2 (5 bases each). This CDR3 is built from 15 residues. Germline values: CDR1 SGDLS, CDR2 YYNGEE. With 2 bases removed from V and 5 bases from J, the gap between germline ends came to 16 bases. CDR3 in amino acids: CASSVAPGPRETQYF. In nucleotides, the CDR3 is TGTGCCAGCAGCGTGGCCCCGGGGCCGAGGGAGACCCAGTACTTC.

The table lists this clonotype with many counts. The chain carries TRBV5-6 and TRBJ2-2, with 10 bases that match TRBD2. The CDR3 runs to 17 residues. The germline CDR1 and CDR2 sequences are SGHDT and YYEEEE. The J segment lost 1 base and the V segment lost 0 bases, leaving 3 bases of the junction unmatched. This chain's CDR3 is CASSLASGSVNTGELFF. In DNA form, the CDR3 reads TGTGCCAGCAGCTTGGCTAGCGGGAGTGTGAACACCGGGGAGCTGTTTTTT.

The chain is built from TRBV28 and TRBJ2-7; tentative D call: TRBD2 (5 bases). CDR1 and CDR2 (germline): MDHEN, SYDVKM. V dropped 5 bases and J dropped 4 bases, with 12 bases sitting between them. CDR3 size: 13 residues. As DNA, the CDR3 is TGTGCCAGCAGTAGAGGACTGTTATACGAGCAGTACTTC. As protein: CASSRGLLYEQYF.